This note documents a single TCR beta chain sequence. V lost 7 bases to trimming and J lost 5 bases; unmatched junction nucleotides: 7. This CDR3 spans 14 amino acids. Germline V gene data show CDR1 as MDHEN and CDR2 as SYDVKM. This record comes from a study of cytomegalovirus exposure and HLA in healthy donors. PCR amplification relied on 60 Vbeta primers (plus 13 Jbeta primers). TCRdb's copy holds only in-frame clones and misses some; the assay was immunoSEQ multiplex PCR. Of under 200,000 clones in the sample, around four fifths were seen once. Sequenced sample: PBMCs. The source of this sequence is a man aged 25 to 40 in good health and CMV-seronegative. The rearrangement links TRBV28 to TRBJ2-5, with 10 bases that match TRBD1. Written as DNA, the CDR3 is TGTGCCAGCACCTCGGGACAGGGGTTTGAGACCCAGTACTTC. Residues: CASTSGQGFETQYF.